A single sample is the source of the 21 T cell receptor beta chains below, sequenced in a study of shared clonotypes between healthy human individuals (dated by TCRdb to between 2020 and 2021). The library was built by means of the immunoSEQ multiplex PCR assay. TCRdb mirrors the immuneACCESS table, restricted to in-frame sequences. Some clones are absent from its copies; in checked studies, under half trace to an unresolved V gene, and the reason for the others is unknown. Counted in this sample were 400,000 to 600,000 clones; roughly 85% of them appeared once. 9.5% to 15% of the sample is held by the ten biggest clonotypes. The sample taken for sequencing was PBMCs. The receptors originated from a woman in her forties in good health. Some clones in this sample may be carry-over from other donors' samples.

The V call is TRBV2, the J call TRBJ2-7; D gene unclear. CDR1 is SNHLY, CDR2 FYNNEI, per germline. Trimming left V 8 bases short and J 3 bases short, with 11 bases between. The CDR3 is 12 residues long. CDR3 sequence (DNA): TGTGCCAGCTCAGGCGAAGTCTACGAGCAGTACTTC. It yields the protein CASSGEVYEQYF.

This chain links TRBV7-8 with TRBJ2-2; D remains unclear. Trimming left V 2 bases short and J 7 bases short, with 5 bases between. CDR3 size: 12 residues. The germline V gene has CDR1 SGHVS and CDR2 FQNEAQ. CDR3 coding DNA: TGTGCCAGCAGCTTAAATAACGGGGAGCTGTTTTTT. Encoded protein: CASSLNNGELFF.

CDR3 nucleotide sequence: TGCGCCAGCACTCTGGGTGGGGGACAAATTATTTCCTCCTACGAGCAGTACTTC. It specifies CASTLGGGQIISSYEQYF. The chain recombines TRBV5-1 with TRBJ2-7; D might be TRBD1 (6 bases). Germline CDR1 is SGHRS and CDR2 is YFSETQ. This CDR3 region has 18 residues. The germline V and J ends were trimmed by 6 bases and 0 bases, with 25 bases remaining between them.

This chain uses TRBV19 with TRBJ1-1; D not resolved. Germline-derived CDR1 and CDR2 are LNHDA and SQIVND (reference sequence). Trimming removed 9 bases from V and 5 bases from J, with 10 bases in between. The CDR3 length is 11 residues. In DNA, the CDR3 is TGTGCCAGCGTGGGGTTAACTGAAGCTTTCTTT. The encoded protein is CASVGLTEAFF.

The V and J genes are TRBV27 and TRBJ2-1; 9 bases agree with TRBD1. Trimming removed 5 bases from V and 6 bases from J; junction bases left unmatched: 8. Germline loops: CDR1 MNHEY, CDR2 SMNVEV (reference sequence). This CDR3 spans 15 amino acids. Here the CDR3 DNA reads TGTGCCAGCAGTCTGGGACAGGGTTTCGCCAATGAGCAGTTCTTC. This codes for CASSLGQGFANEQFF.

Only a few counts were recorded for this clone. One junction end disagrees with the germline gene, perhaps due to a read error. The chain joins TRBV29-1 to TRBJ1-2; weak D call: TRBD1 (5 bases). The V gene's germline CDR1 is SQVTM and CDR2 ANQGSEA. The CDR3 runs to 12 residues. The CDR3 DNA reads TGCAGCGTGGAAGCAGGGTGGGATGGCTACACCTTC. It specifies CSVEAGWDGYTF.

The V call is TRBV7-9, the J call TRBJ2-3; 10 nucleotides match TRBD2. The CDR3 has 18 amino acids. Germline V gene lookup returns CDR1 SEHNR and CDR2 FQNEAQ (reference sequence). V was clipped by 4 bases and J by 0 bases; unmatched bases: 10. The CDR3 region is CASSWKNWTSGSTDTQYF. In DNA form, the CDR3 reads TGTGCCAGCAGCTGGAAAAATTGGACTAGCGGAAGCACAGATACGCAGTATTTT.

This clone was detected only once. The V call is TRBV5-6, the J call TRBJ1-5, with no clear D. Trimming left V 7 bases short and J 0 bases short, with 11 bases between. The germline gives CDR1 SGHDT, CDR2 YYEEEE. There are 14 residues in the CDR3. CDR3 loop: CASGLAFSNQPQHF. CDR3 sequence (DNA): TGTGCCAGCGGTCTGGCATTTAGCAATCAGCCCCAGCATTTT.

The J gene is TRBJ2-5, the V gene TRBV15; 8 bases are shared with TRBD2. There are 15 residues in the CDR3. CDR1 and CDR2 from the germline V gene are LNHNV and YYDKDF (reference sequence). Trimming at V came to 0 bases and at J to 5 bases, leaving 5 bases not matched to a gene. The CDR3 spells CATSRDSASGETQYF. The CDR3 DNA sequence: TGTGCCACCAGCAGAGACAGTGCTAGCGGGGAGACCCAGTACTTC.

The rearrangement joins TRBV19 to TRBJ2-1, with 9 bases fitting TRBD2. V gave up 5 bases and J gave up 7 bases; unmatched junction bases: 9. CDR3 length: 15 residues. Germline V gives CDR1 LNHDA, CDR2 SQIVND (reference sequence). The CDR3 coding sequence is TGTGCCAGTAGTCGCCTAGCGGGATGGTCAAATGAGCAGTTCTTC. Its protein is CASSRLAGWSNEQFF.

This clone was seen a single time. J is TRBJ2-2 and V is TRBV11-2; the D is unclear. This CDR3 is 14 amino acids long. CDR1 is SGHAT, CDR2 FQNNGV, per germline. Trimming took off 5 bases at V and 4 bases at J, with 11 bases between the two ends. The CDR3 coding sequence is TGTGCCAGCAGCGAAAGACCGGCCACCGGGGAGCTGTTTTTT. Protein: CASSERPATGELFF. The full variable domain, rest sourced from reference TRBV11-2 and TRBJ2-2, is EAGVAQSPRYKIIEKRQSVAFWCNPISGHATLYWYQQILGQGPKLLIQFQNNGVVDDSQLPKDRFSAERLKGVDSTLKIQPAKLEDSAVYLCASSERPATGELFFGEGSRLTVL.

The CDR3, as DNA: TGCGCCAGCAGCTTCGGTTACATCCTAGCTACGCGTCGCGAGCAGTACTTC. Translated, it gives CASSFGYILATRREQYF. This chain joins TRBV5-1 and TRBJ2-7, with D tentatively TRBD2 (5 bases). Looked up from germline, CDR1 is SGHRS and CDR2 is YFSETQ. Trimming pared 2 bases from V and 6 bases from J, leaving 24 bases between. The CDR3 runs 17 residues.

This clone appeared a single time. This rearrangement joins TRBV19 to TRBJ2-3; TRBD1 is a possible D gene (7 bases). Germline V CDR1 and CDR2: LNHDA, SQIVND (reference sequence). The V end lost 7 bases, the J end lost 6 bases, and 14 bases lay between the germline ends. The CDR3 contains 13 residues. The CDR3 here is CASKETGRDTQYF. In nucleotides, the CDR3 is TGTGCCAGTAAGGAGACAGGGAGGGATACGCAGTATTTT.

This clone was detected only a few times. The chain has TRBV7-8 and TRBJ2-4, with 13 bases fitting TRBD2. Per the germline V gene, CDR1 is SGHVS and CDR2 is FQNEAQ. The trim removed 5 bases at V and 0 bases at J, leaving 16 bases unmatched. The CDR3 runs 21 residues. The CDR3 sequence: CASSRFSGTSGVLRAKNIQYF. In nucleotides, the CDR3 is TGTGCCAGCAGCCGTTTTAGTGGGACTAGCGGGGTTCTTAGAGCCAAAAACATTCAGTACTTC.

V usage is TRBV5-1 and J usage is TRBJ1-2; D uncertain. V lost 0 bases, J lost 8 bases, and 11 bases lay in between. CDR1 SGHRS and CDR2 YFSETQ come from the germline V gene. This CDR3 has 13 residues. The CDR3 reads CASSLEVGRGYTF. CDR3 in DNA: TGCGCCAGCAGCTTGGAGGTCGGCCGGGGCTACACCTTC.

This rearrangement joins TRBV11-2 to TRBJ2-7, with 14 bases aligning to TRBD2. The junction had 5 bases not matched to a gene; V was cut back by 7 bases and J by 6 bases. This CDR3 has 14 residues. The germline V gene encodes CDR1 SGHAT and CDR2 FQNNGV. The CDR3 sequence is CASNIGLAGGEQYF. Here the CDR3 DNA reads TGTGCCAGCAATATAGGACTAGCGGGAGGCGAGCAGTACTTC.

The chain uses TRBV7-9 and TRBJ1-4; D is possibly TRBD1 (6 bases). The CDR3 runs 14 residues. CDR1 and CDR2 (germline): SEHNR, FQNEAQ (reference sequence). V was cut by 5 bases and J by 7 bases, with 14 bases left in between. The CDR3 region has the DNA TGTGCCAGCAGCCTACAGGGTATGGGTGAAAAACTGTTTTTT. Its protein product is CASSLQGMGEKLFF.

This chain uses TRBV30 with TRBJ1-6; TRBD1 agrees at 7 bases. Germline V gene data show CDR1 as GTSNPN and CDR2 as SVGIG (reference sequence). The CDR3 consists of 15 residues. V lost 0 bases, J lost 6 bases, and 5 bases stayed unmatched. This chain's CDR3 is CAWSVSGTVNSPLHF. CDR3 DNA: TGTGCCTGGAGTGTCAGTGGGACAGTTAATTCACCCCTCCACTTT. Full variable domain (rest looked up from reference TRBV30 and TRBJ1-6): SQTIHQWPATLVQPVGSPLSLECTVEGTSNPNLYWYRQAAGRGLQLLFYSVGIGQISSEVPQNLSASRPQDRQFILSSKKLLLSDSGFYLCAWSVSGTVNSPLHFGNGTRLTVT.

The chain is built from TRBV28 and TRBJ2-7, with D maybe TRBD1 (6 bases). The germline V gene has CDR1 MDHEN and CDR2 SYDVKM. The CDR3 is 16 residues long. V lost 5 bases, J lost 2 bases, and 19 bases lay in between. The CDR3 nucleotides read TGTGCCAGCAGTCCACAGGGATCGTTACGCGCCTACGAGCAGTACTTC. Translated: CASSPQGSLRAYEQYF.

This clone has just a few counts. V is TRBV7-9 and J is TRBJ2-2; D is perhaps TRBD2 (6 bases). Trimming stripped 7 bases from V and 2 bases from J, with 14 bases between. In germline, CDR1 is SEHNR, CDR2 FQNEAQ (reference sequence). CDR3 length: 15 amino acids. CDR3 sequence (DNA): TGTGCCAGCATAGACGGGACTTCAAACACCGGGGAGCTGTTTTTT. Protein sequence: CASIDGTSNTGELFF. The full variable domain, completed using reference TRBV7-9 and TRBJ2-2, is DTGVSQNPRHKITKRGQNVTFRCDPISEHNRLYWYRQTLGQGPEFLTYFQNEAQLEKSRLLSDRFSAERPKGSFSTLEIQRTEQGDSAMYLCASIDGTSNTGELFFGEGSRLTVL.

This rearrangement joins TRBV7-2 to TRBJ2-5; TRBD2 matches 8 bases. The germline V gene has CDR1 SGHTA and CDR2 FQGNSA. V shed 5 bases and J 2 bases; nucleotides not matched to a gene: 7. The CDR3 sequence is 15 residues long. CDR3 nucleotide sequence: TGTGCCAGCAGCCGCAGCGGGACTAGACAAGAGACCCAGTACTTC. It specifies CASSRSGTRQETQYF.